This T cell receptor beta chain was recorded in a study of long-term antiretroviral therapy in people with HIV. Every donor had one or more pre-ART and two or more post-ART PBMC samples. Overall study results and limits: It was observed that HIV repertoires exhibited narrower CDR3 length ranges than controls. Data on ART adherence, viral resistance or therapy changes were unavailable. Following ART, diversity rose but still fell short of transplant donor controls.

Note on this clone: Its antigen is still unknown.

Assay version v3.0 of immunoSEQ was used, and it was run at survey level. Only in-frame clones appear in the TCRdb table, and some are missing; sequencing was by immunoSEQ multiplex PCR. The table has around 16,000 clones, about 78% seen once. This CDR3 region has 17 residues. CDR1 and CDR2 (germline): SEHNR, FQNEAQ (reference sequence). V lost 1 base to trimming and J lost 0 bases, with 13 bases between them. The clonotype comes from a woman in her thirties or forties with HIV. The V gene is TRBV7-9, the J gene TRBJ2-1; D call uncertain. The sequencing used unsorted PBMCs, collected nearly 3.3 years after starting antiretroviral therapy. The CDR3 DNA is TGTGCCAGCAGCTTAGGTTCTCGCGGAACCTCCTACAATGAGCAGTTCTTC. Residues: CASSLGSRGTSYNEQFF.